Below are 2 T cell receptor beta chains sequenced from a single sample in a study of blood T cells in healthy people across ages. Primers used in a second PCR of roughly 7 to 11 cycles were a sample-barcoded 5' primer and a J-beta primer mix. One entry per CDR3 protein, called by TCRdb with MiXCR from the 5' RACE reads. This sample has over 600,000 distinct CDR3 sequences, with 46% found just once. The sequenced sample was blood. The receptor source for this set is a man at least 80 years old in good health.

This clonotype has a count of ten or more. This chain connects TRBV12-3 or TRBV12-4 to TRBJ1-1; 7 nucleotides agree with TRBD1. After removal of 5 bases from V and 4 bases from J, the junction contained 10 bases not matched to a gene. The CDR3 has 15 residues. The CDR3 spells CASSLVGGEVTEAFF. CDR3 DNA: TGTGCCAGCAGTCTAGTAGGGGGCGAGGTCACTGAAGCTTTCTTT.

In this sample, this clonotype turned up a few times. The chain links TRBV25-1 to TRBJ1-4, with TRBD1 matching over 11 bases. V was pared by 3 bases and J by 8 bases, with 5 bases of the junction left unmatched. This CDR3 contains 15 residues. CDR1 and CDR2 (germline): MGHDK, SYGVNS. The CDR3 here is CASSDQDRGREKLFF. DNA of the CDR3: TGTGCCAGCAGTGACCAGGACAGGGGGCGCGAAAAACTGTTTTTT.